The 17 T cell receptor beta chains listed next were all sequenced from one sample in a study of radiation and T cells in renal cell carcinoma. Some clones are missing from TCRdb's copy, which holds only in-frame ones; the method was immunoSEQ multiplex PCR. The sample lists 120,000 or so clones; about 81% were seen once. The sample's time point: blood 2 weeks post-SBRT. Treatment denoted: 15 Gy SBRT to primary tumor, nephrectomy 4 weeks later. The sample in question was blood, obtained from a patient whose treatment included radiotherapy and nephrectomy. These receptor sequences come from a woman aged 55 to 70 with renal cell carcinoma.

V usage is TRBV5-4 and J usage is TRBJ1-2; the D gene is possibly TRBD1 (5 bases). V lost 6 bases and J lost 4, with 19 bases in between. The V gene's germline CDR1 is SGHNT and CDR2 YYREEE (reference sequence). The CDR3 length is 15 residues. The CDR3 here is CASTRYEGKSYGYTF. In DNA, the CDR3 is TGTGCCAGCACCCGTTATGAGGGGAAGAGCTATGGCTACACCTTC.

The chain recombines TRBV10-3 with TRBJ2-3; 10 bases agree with TRBD2. This CDR3 region has 14 residues. Per germline, CDR1 ENHRY and CDR2 SYGVKD. The V segment lost 9 bases and the J segment 3 bases; nucleotides outside the gene matches: 6. CDR3 loop: CAMRSGGDTDTQYF. The CDR3 DNA reads as TGTGCCATGAGGAGCGGGGGGGATACAGATACGCAGTATTTT.

The chain recombines TRBV4-1 with TRBJ2-1; D is tentatively TRBD1 or TRBD2 (5 bases each). Germline CDR1 is MGHRA and CDR2 is YSYEKL. This CDR3 contains 14 residues. Deletions cut 5 bases from V and 4 bases from J, with 12 bases between. The CDR3 sequence: CASSSRDLYNEQFF. In DNA form, the CDR3 reads TGCGCCAGCAGCTCCCGGGACCTATACAATGAGCAGTTCTTC.

The chain couples TRBV11-2 to TRBJ1-1, with a tentative D call TRBD1 (5 bases). Looked up from germline, CDR1 is SGHAT and CDR2 is FQNNGV. V dropped 4 bases and J dropped 2 bases, with 11 bases sitting between them. This CDR3 spans 14 amino acids. The CDR3 loop is CASSSLTGNTEAFF. The CDR3 bases are TGTGCCAGCAGCTCACTAACAGGCAACACTGAAGCTTTCTTT.

The chain uses TRBV4-3 and TRBJ2-2, with D possibly called TRBD1 or TRBD2 (5 bases each). Trimming left V 0 bases short and J 6 bases short, with 23 bases between. The CDR3 covers 19 residues. Germline V gene sequence: CDR1 LGHNA, CDR2 YSLEER. The CDR3 loop reads CASSQDTPRGSRLSGELFF. The CDR3 bases are TGCGCCAGCAGCCAAGATACACCCCGGGGCAGCAGGTTGTCCGGGGAGCTGTTTTTT.

The chain uses TRBV30 and TRBJ1-1; no definite D call. Trimming stripped 4 bases from V and 1 base from J, with 10 bases between. The germline CDR1 and CDR2 sequences are GTSNPN and SVGIG (reference sequence). The CDR3 spans 13 residues. The CDR3 sequence: CAWTRTENTEAFF. CDR3 nucleotide sequence: TGTGCCTGGACGCGAACAGAGAACACTGAAGCTTTCTTT.

This clone was recorded only once. This chain uses TRBV6-6 with TRBJ2-4, with D possibly being TRBD2 (6 bases). Deletions cut 5 bases from V and 8 bases from J, with 19 bases between. Germline CDR1 is MNHNY and CDR2 is SVGAGI (reference sequence). CDR3 length: 15 residues. The CDR3 DNA sequence: TGTGCCAGCAGTCCCTCCGGGACCGGGGGAGACATTCAGTACTTC. Its protein is CASSPSGTGGDIQYF.

This clone is a singleton in its sample. The V call is TRBV5-1, the J call TRBJ2-5, with 7 nucleotides matching TRBD1. This CDR3 is 14 amino acids long. After removal of 4 bases from V and 8 bases from J, the junction contained 11 bases not matched to a gene. CDR1 and CDR2 (germline): SGHRS, YFSETQ. The CDR3 loop is CASSIQQGPGTQYF. In nucleotides, the CDR3 is TGCGCCAGCAGCATACAACAGGGGCCGGGAACCCAGTACTTC.

The chain joins TRBV27 to TRBJ2-6; TRBD1 matches at 7 bases. The CDR3 runs to 17 residues. With 1 base clipped from V and 0 bases from J, the junction kept 3 bases outside the gene matches. CDR1 is MNHEY and CDR2 is SMNVEV in the germline V gene (reference sequence). The CDR3 loop is CASSLFAGGSGANVLTF. CDR3 in DNA: TGTGCCAGCAGTTTATTTGCAGGGGGCTCTGGGGCCAACGTCCTGACTTTC.

This sequence joins TRBV18 and TRBJ1-1, with 11 nucleotides matching TRBD1. Per germline, CDR1 KGHSH and CDR2 LQKENI. The ends lost 1 base at V and 0 bases at J; junction bases unmatched: 4. This CDR3 is 17 amino acids long. The CDR3: CASSPLGQGGMNTEAFF. The CDR3 DNA follows: TGTGCCAGCTCACCACTGGGACAGGGGGGGATGAACACTGAAGCTTTCTTT.

This clone appeared a few times. The V gene is TRBV4-3, the J gene TRBJ1-1; 7 nucleotides agree with TRBD1. Trimming cost V 5 bases and J 11 bases; bases outside gene matches: 5. Germline loops: CDR1 LGHNA, CDR2 YSLEER. This CDR3 contains 11 residues. CDR3 in DNA: TGCGCCAGCAGCAACACAGGGGTGGCTTTCTTT. Amino acid sequence: CASSNTGVAFF.

The V and J genes are TRBV19 and TRBJ2-5; tentatively, D is TRBD1 (6 bases). V lost 8 bases and J lost 1, with 11 bases in between. Looked up from germline, CDR1 is LNHDA and CDR2 is SQIVND (reference sequence). The CDR3 is 13 amino acids. The CDR3 coding sequence is TGTGCCAGTGCCCGACAGGCCCAAGAGACCCAGTACTTC. This gives the protein CASARQAQETQYF.

The rearrangement links TRBV28 to TRBJ1-6; D may be TRBD1 (6 bases). Germline V CDR1 and CDR2: MDHEN, SYDVKM. The CDR3 sequence is 19 residues long. V was cut by 6 bases and J by 8 bases, with 29 bases left in between. This CDR3 is CASSNPRTRGLGSDSPLHF. CDR3 coding DNA: TGTGCCAGCAGCAACCCTCGAACCCGGGGGCTAGGTAGCGATTCACCCCTCCACTTT.

The chain carries TRBV28 and TRBJ2-2; TRBD2 matches at 7 bases. Germline V gene sequence: CDR1 MDHEN, CDR2 SYDVKM. The CDR3 contains 15 residues. After removal of 3 bases from V and 5 bases from J, the junction contained 6 bases not matched to a gene. This chain's CDR3 is CASSFASGRTGELFF. The CDR3 nucleotides are TGTGCCAGCAGTTTTGCTAGCGGAAGGACCGGGGAGCTGTTTTTT. Using reference TRBV28 and TRBJ2-2 for the parts outside the CDR3, the full variable domain is DVKVTQSSRYLVKRTGEKVFLECVQDMDHENMFWYRQDPGLGLRLIYFSYDVKMKEKGDIPEGYSVSREKKERFSLILESASTNQTSMYLCASSFASGRTGELFFGEGSRLTVL.

CDR3 sequence (DNA): TGTGCCAGCAGTGAACCAGGGGGAATTAAAGAGACCCAGTACTTC. It specifies CASSEPGGIKETQYF. This chain connects TRBV25-1 to TRBJ2-5; the match to TRBD1 covers 7 bases. J lost 3 bases, V lost 2 bases, and 6 bases had no gene match. The CDR3 length is 15 residues. Germline V CDR1 and CDR2: MGHDK, SYGVNS.

V is TRBV19 and J is TRBJ2-1; 8 nucleotides align to TRBD2. The CDR3 contains 16 residues. J lost 3 bases, V lost 5 bases, and 9 bases had no gene match. The germline gives CDR1 LNHDA, CDR2 SQIVND (reference sequence). The CDR3 region is CASSSPAGGVYNEQFF. The CDR3, as DNA: TGTGCCAGTAGTTCTCCGGCGGGAGGAGTCTACAATGAGCAGTTCTTC.

The chain has TRBV7-9 and TRBJ2-1, with TRBD1 identical over 10 bases. CDR1 and CDR2 (germline): SEHNR, FQNEAQ (reference sequence). The CDR3 length is 15 residues. The V gene end was trimmed by 5 bases and the J gene end by 7 bases; junction bases not matched to a gene: 8. This chain's CDR3 is CASSVSGTGENEQFF. In nucleotides, the CDR3 is TGTGCCAGCAGCGTTTCCGGGACAGGGGAGAATGAGCAGTTCTTC.